The 10 T cell receptor beta chains presented below share a single source sample, sequenced in a study of shared clonotypes between healthy human individuals. The assay was immunoSEQ multiplex PCR, and TCRdb's table has in-frame clones only and misses some. The top ten hold about 0.38% of the sample, which has around 2.5 million clones, roughly 93% seen once. Sequences were obtained from naive CD4+ T cells from PBMCs. Subset defined: CD45RA+ positively selected. The receptor set was obtained from a man aged 18 to 29 in good health. Some clones in this sample may be carry-over from other donors' samples.

J is TRBJ2-3 and V is TRBV27; 15 bases line up with TRBD2. The germline V gene encodes CDR1 MNHEY and CDR2 SMNVEV (reference sequence). Trimming took 6 bases from V and 2 from J; bases not matched to a gene: 9. The CDR3 totals 18 residues. The CDR3 region is CASRLVGTSGRYTDTQYF. CDR3 bases: TGTGCCAGCAGACTAGTCGGGACTAGCGGGAGGTACACAGATACGCAGTATTTT.

The chain links TRBV5-4 to TRBJ2-2; D gene unclear. The V gene's germline CDR1 is SGHNT and CDR2 YYREEE (reference sequence). CDR3 length: 14 residues. Trimming shortened V by 3 bases and J by 1 base, and 7 bases separated the two germline ends. The CDR3 DNA is TGTGCCAGCAGCTGGGTGGGGAACACCGGGGAGCTGTTTTTT. Protein: CASSWVGNTGELFF. Full variable domain (missing parts from reference TRBV5-4 and TRBJ2-2): ETGVTQSPTHLIKTRGQQVTLRCSSQSGHNTVSWYQQALGQGPQFIFQYYREEENGRGNFPPRFSGLQFPNYSSELNVNALELDDSALYLCASSWVGNTGELFFGEGSRLTVL.

The chain is built from TRBV7-3 and TRBJ1-1; 7 positions agree with TRBD1. This CDR3 is built from 14 residues. V was clipped by 2 bases and J by 6 bases; unmatched bases: 6. CDR1 and CDR2 from the germline V gene are SGHTA and FQGTGA. The CDR3 here is CASSLEGAGAEAFF. For the CDR3, the DNA is TGTGCCAGCAGCTTAGAGGGGGCGGGCGCTGAAGCTTTCTTT.

Remarks on this clone: A read error may account for a junction end that differs from germline. V gene TRBV6-1 combines with J gene TRBJ1-5; a possible D gene is TRBD1 (5 bases). Germline V lookup: CDR1 MNHNS, CDR2 SASEGT. The CDR3 is 18 amino acids. CDR3 loop: CASREAGTQGLLNQPQHF. Here the CDR3 DNA reads TGTGCCAGCAGGGAAGCCGGGACCCAGGGCCTACTCAATCAGCCCCAGCATTTT.

This clone is a singleton in its sample. The rearrangement links TRBV10-3 to TRBJ2-6, with D possibly TRBD1 on 6 matching bases. Germline lookup yields CDR1 ENHRY and CDR2 SYGVKD. With 2 bases removed from V and 4 bases from J, the gap between germline ends came to 12 bases. The CDR3 has 16 amino acids. In DNA, the CDR3 is TGTGCCATCAGTGAGGCAGGGGCGGCAGGGGCCAACGTCCTGACTTTC. Encoded protein: CAISEAGAAGANVLTF.

The chain combines TRBV5-6 with TRBJ1-2, with D perhaps matching TRBD1 (6 bases). Germline V gene data show CDR1 as SGHDT and CDR2 as YYEEEE. V lost 4 bases and J 0 bases, leaving 13 bases between the germline ends. This CDR3 region has 15 residues. The CDR3: CASSPGTPTNYGYTF. The CDR3, as DNA: TGTGCCAGCAGCCCCGGGACACCAACTAACTATGGCTACACCTTC.

The chain is built from TRBV6-1 and TRBJ2-3; D gene unclear. Trimming removed 1 base from V and 0 bases from J, with 8 bases in between. Per the germline V gene, CDR1 is MNHNS and CDR2 is SASEGT. This CDR3 has 15 amino acids. This CDR3 reads CASSEDPTSTDTQYF. The CDR3 DNA is TGTGCCAGCAGTGAAGACCCGACTAGCACAGATACGCAGTATTTT.

The V and J genes are TRBV6-1 and TRBJ2-5; possibly TRBD2 for D (5 bases). Trimming pared 6 bases from V and 7 bases from J, leaving 15 bases between. Germline CDR1 and CDR2: MNHNS and SASEGT. The CDR3 is 13 amino acids. CDR3 nucleotide sequence: TGTGCCAGCAGGCCTACGGTCGAGGGGACCCAGTACTTC. Protein: CASRPTVEGTQYF.

This chain uses TRBV7-2 with TRBJ1-5, with 10 bases that match TRBD1. V was pared by 6 bases and J by 4 bases, with 3 bases of the junction left unmatched. CDR3 length equals 14 residues. Germline lookup yields CDR1 SGHTA and CDR2 FQGNSA. The DNA of the CDR3 is TGTGCCAGCAGTCGACAGGGGGCGAATCAGCCCCAGCATTTT. Translation: CASSRQGANQPQHF.

This clone showed up just once. The J gene is TRBJ2-1, the V gene TRBV7-2, with TRBD2 as a possible D gene (5 bases). The germline CDR1 and CDR2 sequences are SGHTA and FQGNSA. The CDR3 is 15 amino acids. Trimming removed 5 bases from V and 4 bases from J, with 15 bases in between. This CDR3 reads CASSPSGGLYNEQFF. CDR3 sequence (DNA): TGTGCCAGCAGCCCGAGTGGCGGACTGTACAATGAGCAGTTCTTC.